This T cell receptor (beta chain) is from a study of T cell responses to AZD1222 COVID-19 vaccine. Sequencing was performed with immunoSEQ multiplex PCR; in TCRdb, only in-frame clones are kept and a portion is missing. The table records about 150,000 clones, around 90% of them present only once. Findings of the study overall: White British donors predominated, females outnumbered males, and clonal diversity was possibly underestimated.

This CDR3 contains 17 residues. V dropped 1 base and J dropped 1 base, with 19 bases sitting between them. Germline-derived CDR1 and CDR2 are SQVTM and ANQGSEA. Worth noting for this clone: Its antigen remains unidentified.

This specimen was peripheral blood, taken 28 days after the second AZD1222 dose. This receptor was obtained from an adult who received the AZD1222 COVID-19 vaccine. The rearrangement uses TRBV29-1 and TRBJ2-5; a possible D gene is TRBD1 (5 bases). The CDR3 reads CSVEALQDSLFQETQYF. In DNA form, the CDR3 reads TGCAGCGTTGAAGCACTTCAAGACAGTCTCTTCCAAGAGACCCAGTACTTC.